This T cell receptor (beta chain) was sequenced during a study of vaccination and CD4 T cells after COVID-19. Study summary: From HCoV-229E, HCoV-OC43, HCoV-NL63 and SARS-CoV-2, overlapping spike peptides were used to stimulate the cells.

Treatment denoted: roughly 10-day PBMC culture with coronavirus spike peptide pools or control peptides (ViraFEST assay). For ViraFEST, peptide pools expanded antigen-specific T cells, after which the TCRs were sequenced. Between the trimmed V and J ends, which lost 2 bases and 1 base, there was a span of 8 bases. Germline V lookup: CDR1 SGHTA, CDR2 FQGNSA. This CDR3 has 14 residues. Cultured CD4+ T cell DNA underwent sequencing with the Oncomine TCR Beta short-read assay. MiXCR, run by TCRdb on the PCR reads, gives a single entry per CDR3 protein. The sample yields roughly 10,000 distinct CDR3 sequences, just under 75% seen once. Details on this clonotype: As yet, its antigen is unknown.

Specimen: CD4+ T cells from blood, cultured in vitro. The receptor comes from a human donor who had recovered from COVID-19. The gene calls are TRBV7-2 and TRBJ2-5, with D uncertain. CDR3 bases: TGTGCCAGCAGCTTATCTGGCCGCCAAGAGACCCAGTACTTC. Translating gives CASSLSGRQETQYF.